Below are 4 T cell receptor beta chains sequenced from a single sample in a study of T-cell reconstitution after alpha-beta-depleted transplantation in children. The library targeted TCRbeta and was prepared with unique molecular identifiers. MiXCR, run by TCRdb on the PCR reads, gives a single entry per CDR3 protein. The sample lists about 980,000 distinct CDR3 sequences; roughly 29% were seen once. The material was PBMCs, mostly from graft donor cells, obtained 360 days after TCRalphabeta/CD19-depleted stem cell transplant. All receptors derive from a boy younger than two who had a stem cell transplant for SCID, so the T cells may come from the graft donor.

V is TRBV4-1 and J is TRBJ2-1; tentatively, D is TRBD1 or TRBD2 (5 bases each). V lost 2 bases, J lost 0 bases, and 11 bases lay in between. The CDR3 sequence is 16 residues long. The germline V gene has CDR1 MGHRA and CDR2 YSYEKL. The CDR3 sequence: CASSQPGARSYNEQFF. The CDR3 coding sequence is TGCGCCAGCAGCCAACCCGGGGCCCGCTCCTACAATGAGCAGTTCTTC.

CDR3 amino acids: CSATGTDYNYGYTF. The CDR3 DNA follows: TGCAGTGCTACTGGGACAGATTATAACTATGGCTACACCTTC. The V call is TRBV20-1, the J call TRBJ1-2; 7 bases are shared with TRBD1. CDR1 DFQATT and CDR2 SNEGSKA come from the germline V gene (reference sequence). Trimming removed 4 bases from V and 1 base from J; junction bases left unmatched: 6. This CDR3 is 14 amino acids long.

On this clonotype itself: The conserved final phenylalanine or tryptophan is absent from the CDR3, which likely points to a read error. The chain joins TRBV28 to TRBJ1-2; unclear D gene. The length of the CDR3 is 15 residues. V was trimmed by 6 bases and J by 1 base, leaving 15 bases between them. CDR1 and CDR2 from the germline V gene are MDHEN and SYDVKM. CDR3 nucleotide sequence: TGTGCCAGCAGCCCAGGTCACATGGATAACTATGGCTACACCTGC. Translated: CASSPGHMDNYGYTC.

The chain combines TRBV2 with TRBJ1-5, with 9 bases matching TRBD1. Per the germline V gene, CDR1 is SNHLY and CDR2 is FYNNEI. This CDR3 contains 14 residues. V lost 4 bases, J lost 5 bases, and 3 bases stayed unmatched. CDR3: CASSGDRVDQPQHF. In DNA form, the CDR3 reads TGTGCCAGCAGTGGGGACAGGGTGGATCAGCCCCAGCATTTT.